The 21 T cell receptor beta chains reported below all come from one sample, sequenced in a study of CD8 T cells in Susac syndrome. Reverse transcription of roughly 0.45 to 1 ug RNA used random hexamers. TCRdb called the immunoSEQ multiplex PCR reads again in MiXCR, with one record for every CDR3 protein. The table lists more than 150,000 distinct CDR3 sequences, approximately 95% of them singletons. The sample consisted of CD8+ T cells from PBMCs. The origin of the receptors is a human donor with Susac syndrome.

This clonotype has only one observation. This sequence joins TRBV11-2 and TRBJ2-7, with TRBD2 as a possible D gene (7 bases). V was pared by 5 bases and J by 5 bases, with 19 bases between. CDR1 is SGHAT and CDR2 is FQNNGV in the germline V gene. The CDR3 covers 15 residues. The CDR3 is CASSGWGRERDEQYF. CDR3 sequence (DNA): TGTGCCAGCAGCGGATGGGGGCGGGAGAGAGACGAGCAGTACTTC.

The gene calls are TRBV4-1 and TRBJ1-5; the D gene is possibly TRBD1 (5 bases). In germline, CDR1 is MGHRA, CDR2 YSYEKL. This CDR3 region has 16 residues. The V end was cut by 4 bases, the J end by 4 bases, with 17 bases between. CDR3: CASSPGSAVVNQPQHF. The DNA of the CDR3 is TGCGCCAGCAGCCCAGGGAGTGCAGTGGTGAATCAGCCCCAGCATTTT.

This clonotype was observed once. The chain is built from TRBV6-2 or TRBV6-3 and TRBJ1-5; TRBD1 aligns across 10 bases. The CDR3 is 14 amino acids. Germline trimming cut 6 bases from V and 6 bases from J; bases unmatched to any gene: 5. The germline CDR1 and CDR2 sequences are MNHEY and SVGEGT. CDR3 DNA: TGTGCCAGCAGGGGGACAGGGGAAGGTCAGCCCCAGCATTTT. This gives the protein CASRGTGEGQPQHF.

V usage is TRBV29-1 and J usage is TRBJ1-2, with unresolved D. Between the trimmed V and J ends, which lost 1 base and 0 bases, there was a span of 6 bases. The CDR3 sequence is 13 residues long. Germline lookup yields CDR1 SQVTM and CDR2 ANQGSEA. CDR3 sequence reads: CSVEVSANYGYTF. The CDR3 bases are TGCAGCGTTGAAGTATCAGCTAACTATGGCTACACCTTC.

The genes are TRBV20-1 and TRBJ2-7; no reliable D call. This CDR3 is 10 amino acids long. The V gene's germline CDR1 is DFQATT and CDR2 SNEGSKA (reference sequence). With 6 bases removed from V and 3 bases from J, the gap between germline ends came to 6 bases. The CDR3 bases are TGCAGTGCACAAGACTACGAGCAGTACTTC. Amino acids: CSAQDYEQYF.

This rearrangement joins TRBV4-1 to TRBJ1-2; tentatively, D is TRBD1 (5 bases). The CDR3 contains 12 residues. V shed 3 bases and J shed 13 bases, with 15 bases lying between them. CDR1 is MGHRA, CDR2 YSYEKL, per germline. CDR3 nucleotide sequence: TGCGCCAGCAGCCATCCCGGGACCGGGCCCACCTTC. Amino acid sequence: CASSHPGTGPTF.

The chain recombines TRBV30 with TRBJ2-1, with 7 bases aligning to TRBD2. The CDR3 is 14 amino acids. Germline V CDR1 and CDR2: GTSNPN, SVGIG (reference sequence). After removal of 5 bases from V and 5 bases from J, the junction contained 9 bases not matched to a gene. CDR3: CAWDLAAKNNEQFF. CDR3 DNA: TGTGCCTGGGATCTAGCGGCGAAAAACAATGAGCAGTTCTTC. The whole variable domain, remainder taken from reference TRBV30 and TRBJ2-1, is SQTIHQWPATLVQPVGSPLSLECTVEGTSNPNLYWYRQAAGRGLQLLFYSVGIGQISSEVPQNLSASRPQDRQFILSSKKLLLSDSGFYLCAWDLAAKNNEQFFGPGTRLTVL.

V is TRBV4-1 and J is TRBJ2-3; 9 nucleotides align to TRBD2. V shed 1 base and J 8 bases; nucleotides not matched to a gene: 7. The CDR3 totals 15 residues. Germline loops: CDR1 MGHRA, CDR2 YSYEKL. CDR3 sequence: CASSQVLAGLGTQYF. CDR3 in DNA: TGCGCCAGCAGCCAAGTTCTAGCGGGATTGGGTACGCAGTATTTT.

CDR3 protein: CASSHLGQGVSMNTEAFF. DNA for the CDR3: TGTGCCAGCAGCCACCTAGGACAGGGGGTTTCCATGAACACTGAAGCTTTCTTT. The chain links TRBV12-3 or TRBV12-4 to TRBJ1-1; 10 nucleotides align to TRBD1. Trimming cost V 6 bases and J 0 bases; bases outside gene matches: 13. This CDR3 spans 18 amino acids.

The chain links TRBV4-2 to TRBJ1-4; maybe TRBD1 (5 bases). Trimming took off 4 bases at V and 4 bases at J, with 16 bases between the two ends. CDR1 LGHNA and CDR2 YNFKEQ come from the germline V gene. The length of the CDR3 is 16 residues. CDR3 coding DNA: TGTGCCAGCAGCCGGCCGGAGGGACTCGGTAATGAAAAACTGTTTTTT. It translates to CASSRPEGLGNEKLFF.

This rearrangement joins TRBV2 to TRBJ2-3; 10 bases are shared with TRBD1. The CDR3 runs 13 residues. The V gene end was trimmed by 8 bases and the J gene end by 4 bases; junction bases not matched to a gene: 3. Per germline, CDR1 SNHLY and CDR2 FYNNEI. CDR3 in amino acids: CASGGQGADTQYF. The CDR3 coding sequence is TGTGCCAGCGGAGGACAGGGGGCAGATACGCAGTATTTT.

CDR3 in amino acids: CASTYKTSGANNEQFF. As DNA, the CDR3 is TGTGCCAGCACCTATAAGACTAGCGGAGCCAACAATGAGCAGTTCTTC. The rearrangement joins TRBV5-6 to TRBJ2-1; the match to TRBD2 covers 9 bases. V lost 6 bases, J lost 5 bases, and 12 bases stayed unmatched. Germline CDR1 reads SGHDT; CDR2 reads YYEEEE. CDR3 size: 16 residues. The whole variable domain, filled in from reference TRBV5-6 and TRBJ2-1, reads DAGVTQSPTHLIKTRGQQVTLRCSPKSGHDTVSWYQQALGQGPQFIFQYYEEEERQRGNFPDRFSGHQFPNYSSELNVNALLLGDSALYLCASTYKTSGANNEQFFGPGTRLTVL.

This sequence joins TRBV7-9 and TRBJ2-3; possible D gene TRBD2, 6 bases. The V end was cut by 2 bases, the J end by 2 bases, with 8 bases between. Per germline, CDR1 SEHNR and CDR2 FQNEAQ (reference sequence). The CDR3 has 14 amino acids. The CDR3 sequence is CASSLSGLTDTQYF. CDR3 DNA sequence: TGTGCCAGCAGCTTATCGGGACTCACAGATACGCAGTATTTT.

The gene calls are TRBV6-2 or TRBV6-3 and TRBJ2-1; 10 bases are a match to TRBD1. The CDR3 length is 20 residues. Germline assignment: CDR1 MNHEY and CDR2 SVGEGT. The V gene end was trimmed by 6 bases and the J gene end by 4 bases; junction bases not matched to a gene: 21. CDR3 region: CASSRPGSGTGVEEYNEQFF. CDR3 DNA: TGTGCCAGCAGCCGTCCCGGCAGCGGGACAGGGGTGGAAGAATACAATGAGCAGTTCTTC.

CDR3: CASSLGRGGSTDTQYF. The CDR3 DNA follows: TGTGCCAGCAGTTTAGGACGGGGAGGGAGCACAGATACGCAGTATTTT. The V gene is TRBV27, the J gene TRBJ2-3; 7 bases line up with TRBD2. Germline trimming cut 2 bases from V and 0 bases from J; bases unmatched to any gene: 5. Germline V CDR1 and CDR2: MNHEY, SMNVEV (reference sequence). The CDR3 is made up of 16 amino acids.

The chain employs TRBV19 and TRBJ1-1; 8 bases match TRBD1. The CDR3 totals 14 residues. Germline assignment: CDR1 LNHDA and CDR2 SQIVND (reference sequence). Trimming cost V 4 bases and J 4 bases; bases outside gene matches: 5. CDR3 protein: CASSTTGAGTEAFF. The DNA of the CDR3 is TGTGCCAGTAGTACGACAGGGGCGGGCACTGAAGCTTTCTTT.

This sequence joins TRBV9 and TRBJ2-7, with 8 bases matching TRBD2. The CDR3 length is 14 residues. Germline V gene data show CDR1 as SGDLS and CDR2 as YYNGEE. V gave up 3 bases and J gave up 6 bases; unmatched junction bases: 8. CDR3 DNA sequence: TGTGCCAGCAGCGCATATGGACTAGCCGCCGAGCAGTACTTC. It encodes CASSAYGLAAEQYF.

The rearrangement links TRBV7-9 to TRBJ2-5, with 13 nucleotides matching TRBD2. The length of the CDR3 is 17 residues. Germline assignment: CDR1 SEHNR and CDR2 FQNEAQ (reference sequence). Trimming removed 4 bases from V and 2 bases from J; junction bases left unmatched: 7. The chain's CDR3 is CASSSRGTSGDQETQYF. DNA for the CDR3: TGTGCCAGCAGCTCACGAGGGACTAGCGGGGATCAAGAGACCCAGTACTTC.

The genes are TRBV4-1 and TRBJ2-7, with 11 bases identical to TRBD2. Germline trimming cut 3 bases from V and 3 bases from J; bases unmatched to any gene: 1. The CDR3 length is 14 residues. CDR1 and CDR2 from the germline V gene are MGHRA and YSYEKL. The CDR3 loop reads CASSHGLAGYEQYF. In nucleotides, the CDR3 is TGCGCCAGCAGCCACGGACTAGCGGGCTACGAGCAGTACTTC.

CDR3: CASSPGTASTDTQYF. The DNA for the CDR3 is TGTGCCAGCAGCCCCGGGACGGCTAGCACAGATACGCAGTATTTT. The rearrangement uses TRBV7-3 and TRBJ2-3; D may correspond to TRBD1 or TRBD2 (5 bases each). The CDR3 contains 15 residues. V was clipped by 5 bases and J by 0 bases, with 12 bases between them. CDR1 and CDR2 from the germline V gene are SGHTA and FQGTGA.

This clonotype occurred once. The chain recombines TRBV6-5 with TRBJ1-1; no clear D gene. With 0 bases removed from V and 0 bases from J, the gap between germline ends came to 5 bases. This CDR3 region has 14 residues. The germline gives CDR1 MNHEY, CDR2 SVGAGI. CDR3 nucleotides: TGTGCCAGCAGTTACTCAGGGATGAACACTGAAGCTTTCTTT. Translating gives CASSYSGMNTEAFF.